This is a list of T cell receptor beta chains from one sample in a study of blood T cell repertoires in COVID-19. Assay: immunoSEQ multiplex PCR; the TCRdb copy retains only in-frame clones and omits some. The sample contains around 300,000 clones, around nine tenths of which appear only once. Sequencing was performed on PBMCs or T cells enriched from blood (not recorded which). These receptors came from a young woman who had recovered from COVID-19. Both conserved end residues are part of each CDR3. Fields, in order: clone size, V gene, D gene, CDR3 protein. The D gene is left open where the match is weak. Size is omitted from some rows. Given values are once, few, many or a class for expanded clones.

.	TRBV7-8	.	CASSSLGRGGETQYF
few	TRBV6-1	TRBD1	CASSVYRGDSNQPQHF
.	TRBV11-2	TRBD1	CASSNHRGLNSPLHF
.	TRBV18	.	CASSPGNSNQPQHF
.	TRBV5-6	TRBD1	CASSLGTGGFNSPLHF
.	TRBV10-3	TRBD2	CAISESTSGRSGDTQYF
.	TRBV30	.	CAWITIGGYGYTF
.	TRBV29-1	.	CSPRRYEQYF
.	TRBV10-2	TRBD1	CASSLGQGSGPRHHEQFF
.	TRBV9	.	CASSVSMRRGTGELFF
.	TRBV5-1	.	CASSFRPGAFLNTEAFF
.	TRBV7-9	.	CASSSPDRNEQYF
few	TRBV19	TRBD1	CASSIGTGSSTQYF
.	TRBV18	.	CASSPRTPDIANTGELFF
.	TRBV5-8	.	CASRNRVAKNIQYF
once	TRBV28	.	CASSLFGLGENYEQYF
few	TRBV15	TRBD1	CATSRVDRVFEQFF
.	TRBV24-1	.	CATSARYGSSYNEQFF
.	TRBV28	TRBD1	CASRLGTGGAGGYTF
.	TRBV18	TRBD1	CASSPRQGGMNTEAFF
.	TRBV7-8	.	CASSASRNTGELFF
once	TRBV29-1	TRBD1	CSVATGADEQYF
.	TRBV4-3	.	CASSQGPAGPTNTEAFF
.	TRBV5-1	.	CASRGTSQGYGYTF